A selection of T cell receptor beta chains follows, all from one sample in a study of cytomegalovirus exposure and HLA in healthy donors. Profiling relied on immunoSEQ multiplex PCR, and the TCRdb table lists in-frame clones only, not all of them. Of under 200,000 clones listed, roughly 73% are singletons. The sample was PBMCs. Receptor source: a woman in her 30s in good health and CMV-seronegative. The CDR3 runs from the conserved cysteine through the conserved F or W. D genes are given only for firm matches. Only some rows state a clone size, as once, few, many or a class for expanded clones.

J | V | size | D | CDR3 | DNA
TRBJ2-3 | TRBV27 | - | - | CASSLRLVSFSDTQYF | TGTGCCAGCAGCCTTCGACTAGTATCCTTCTCAGATACGCAGTATTTT
TRBJ2-7 | TRBV7-9 | - | TRBD1 | CASSAAGTGIAEQYF | TGTGCCAGCAGCGCGGCCGGGACAGGAATTGCCGAGCAGTACTTC
TRBJ1-1 | TRBV4-3 | few | - | CASSQDRQGITEAFF | TGCGCCAGCAGCCAAGATCGGCAGGGAATCACTGAAGCTTTCTTT
TRBJ2-7 | TRBV2 | - | TRBD2 | CASSERRTSRATKQYF | TGTGCCAGCAGTGAGCGCCGGACTAGCAGAGCTACGAAGCAGTACTTC
TRBJ2-5 | TRBV19 | once | TRBD2 | CASSKREGGETQYF | TGTGCCAGTAGTAAGCGGGAGGGAGGGGAGACCCAGTACTTC
TRBJ2-1 | TRBV4-3 | - | - | CASSHLKAGEQFF | TGCGCCAGCAGCCATCTCAAGGCCGGGGAGCAGTTCTTC
TRBJ1-2 | TRBV7-6 | - | - | CASSAGAYGYTF | TGTGCCAGCAGCGCCGGAGCCTATGGCTACACCTTC
TRBJ1-2 | TRBV19 | - | - | CASSIGGGGGYTF | TGTGCCAGTAGTATCGGAGGTGGAGGTGGCTACACCTTC
TRBJ1-2 | TRBV11-2 | - | TRBD1 | CASSLQGGQENYGYTF | TGTGCCAGCAGCTTACAAGGAGGACAGGAGAACTATGGCTACACCTTC
TRBJ2-1 | TRBV4-2 | - | TRBD2 | CASSQDPLAGDGYEQFF | TGTGCCAGCAGCCAAGATCCGCTAGCGGGAGACGGGTATGAGCAGTTCTTC
TRBJ2-7 | TRBV5-4 | - | - | CASSPFPGQVLAYEQYF | TGTGCCAGCAGTCCTTTTCCGGGACAAGTACTCGCCTACGAGCAGTACTTC
TRBJ2-5 | TRBV19 | - | TRBD2 | CASSISSGRAIVTQYF | TGTGCCAGTAGTATTAGTAGCGGGAGGGCCATAGTGACCCAGTACTTC
TRBJ2-2 | TRBV7-2 | - | - | CASSLVFLNTGELFF | TGTGCCAGCAGCTTAGTTTTCTTGAACACCGGGGAGCTGTTTTTT
TRBJ1-2 | TRBV29-1 | - | TRBD1 | CSVAGTGDGYTF | TGCAGCGTTGCGGGGACAGGGGACGGCTACACCTTC
TRBJ1-5 | TRBV11-2 | - | - | CASSLDRVNQPQHF | TGTGCCAGCAGCTTAGACAGGGTGAATCAGCCCCAGCATTTT
TRBJ2-6 | TRBV4-3 | few | - | CASSQSNSGANVLTF | TGCGCCAGCAGCCAATCCAACTCTGGGGCCAACGTCCTGACTTTC
TRBJ1-2 | TRBV2 | - | TRBD1 | CASGDRGGGYTF | TGTGCCAGCGGCGACAGGGGAGGTGGCTACACCTTC
TRBJ1-1 | TRBV5-4 | - | - | CASSFNVGVSTEAFF | TGTGCCAGCAGCTTTAACGTCGGGGTGAGCACTGAAGCTTTCTTT
TRBJ2-7 | TRBV7-8 | few | TRBD2 | CASSPGWEREYEQYF | TGTGCCAGCAGCCCCGGTTGGGAGCGGGAGTACGAGCAGTACTTC
TRBJ1-1 | TRBV27 | - | TRBD1 | CASSSRGRGTEAFF | TGTGCCAGCAGTTCCAGGGGGCGGGGCACTGAAGCTTTCTTT
TRBJ2-7 | TRBV7-6 | - | TRBD2 | CASSRPPSGRDVSYEQYF | TGTGCCAGCAGCCGCCCTCCTAGCGGGAGGGACGTAAGCTACGAGCAGTACTTC
TRBJ2-3 | TRBV5-6 | - | TRBD1 | CASSLQGSTDTQYF | TGTGCCAGCAGCTTACAGGGGTCCACAGATACGCAGTATTTT
TRBJ2-3 | TRBV11-1 | - | - | CASASGADTQYF | TGTGCCAGCGCCTCGGGGGCAGATACGCAGTATTTT
TRBJ1-3 | TRBV5-6 | - | - | CASTIRRLLNTIYF | TGTGCCAGCACCATTAGGAGGCTGCTAAACACCATATATTTT
TRBJ2-1 | TRBV10-3 | - | TRBD2 | CAISEPASGYEQFF | TGTGCCATCAGTGAGCCGGCTAGCGGGTATGAGCAGTTCTTC
TRBJ2-3 | TRBV4-2 | - | TRBD2 | CASSQASGISTDTQYF | TGTGCCAGCAGCCAAGCTAGCGGGATAAGCACAGATACGCAGTATTTT
TRBJ2-2 | TRBV5-1 | once | - | CASSFTEAGELFF | TGCGCCAGCAGCTTTACTGAGGCCGGGGAGCTGTTTTTT
TRBJ2-1 | TRBV19 | - | - | CASSPGLNPGEQFF | TGTGCCAGTAGTCCCGGACTCAATCCGGGGGAGCAGTTCTTC
TRBJ2-7 | TRBV7-9 | - | TRBD2 | CASSTNSGTSPYEQYF | TGTGCCAGCAGCACCAATTCCGGGACTAGCCCTTACGAGCAGTACTTC
TRBJ2-2 | TRBV2 | - | TRBD1 | CASSDRGPNTGELFF | TGTGCCAGCAGTGACAGGGGGCCAAACACCGGGGAGCTGTTTTTT
TRBJ2-2 | TRBV7-6 | - | TRBD2 | CASSLTGTSGVYTGELFF | TGTGCCAGCAGCTTGACCGGGACTAGCGGGGTGTACACCGGGGAGCTGTTTTTT
TRBJ2-7 | TRBV5-4 | - | TRBD2 | CASSLELAGGPKYEQYF | TGTGCCAGCAGCTTGGAACTAGCGGGGGGGCCGAAGTACGAGCAGTACTTC
TRBJ1-2 | TRBV5-4 | - | - | CASSLGQDYGYTF | TGTGCCAGCAGCTTGGGTCAGGACTATGGCTACACCTTC
TRBJ1-2 | TRBV5-3 | - | - | CARSLYESFREGYTF | TGTGCCAGAAGCTTGTACGAATCATTTAGGGAGGGCTACACCTTC
TRBJ1-2 | TRBV5-4 | - | TRBD1 | CASSLDRGYGYTF | TGTGCTAGCAGCTTGGACAGGGGCTATGGCTACACCTTC
TRBJ2-7 | TRBV2 | - | - | CASSSGTYEQYF | TGTGCCAGCAGTTCAGGGACCTACGAGCAGTACTTC
TRBJ1-1 | TRBV19 | - | TRBD1 | CASSPTPGTGGLVGAFF | TGTGCCAGTAGTCCCACCCCCGGGACAGGGGGCCTCGTGGGAGCTTTCTTT
TRBJ1-2 | TRBV5-1 | - | - | CASSLGQGILAYGYTF | TGCGCCAGCAGCTTGGGGCAGGGTATCTTGGCCTATGGCTACACCTTC
TRBJ2-3 | TRBV18 | - | - | CASSSLRDLNTDTQYF | TGTGCCAGCTCATCTCTCCGGGACTTAAACACAGATACGCAGTATTTT
TRBJ2-1 | TRBV7-6 | few | TRBD2 | CASSLPRGSGRMDEQFF | TGTGCCAGCAGCTTACCCCGCGGTAGCGGGAGAATGGATGAGCAGTTCTTC
TRBJ2-7 | TRBV2 | few | - | CASSEQGGSYEQYF | TGTGCCAGCAGTGAACAGGGGGGAAGCTACGAGCAGTACTTC
TRBJ2-3 | TRBV9 | - | TRBD1 | CASSPRTGATDTQYF | TGTGCCAGCAGCCCCAGGACAGGGGCCACAGATACGCAGTATTTT
TRBJ2-2 | TRBV7-3 | - | TRBD1 | CASSLNRPDRGYTGELFF | TGTGCCAGCAGCTTAAACAGGCCGGACAGGGGCTATACCGGGGAGCTGTTTTTT
TRBJ2-3 | TRBV7-3 | - | - | CASSSGTFDTDTQYF | TGTGCCAGCAGTTCCGGGACATTCGACACAGATACGCAGTATTTT
TRBJ2-7 | TRBV2 | - | - | CASSGEGRRNEQYF | TGTGCCAGCAGTGGAGAGGGGAGGAGGAACGAGCAGTACTTC
TRBJ1-1 | TRBV5-4 | few | - | CASSFLEEKNTEAFF | TGTGCCAGCAGCTTTTTGGAGGAGAAGAACACTGAAGCTTTCTTT
TRBJ2-1 | TRBV9 | - | - | CASSKLPYNEQFF | TGTGCCAGCAGCAAACTACCTTACAATGAGCAGTTCTTC
TRBJ1-5 | TRBV18 | once | - | CASSPFQRGSNQPQHF | TGTGCCAGCTCACCATTTCAGCGCGGGAGCAATCAGCCCCAGCATTTT
TRBJ2-1 | TRBV5-4 | few | TRBD2 | CAGLTSGESYNEQFF | TGTGCCGGGCTTACTAGCGGGGAATCCTACAATGAGCAGTTCTTC
TRBJ1-5 | TRBV19 | - | - | CASDPGTYNQPQHF | TGTGCCAGTGACCCCGGGACATACAATCAGCCCCAGCATTTT
TRBJ2-3 | TRBV5-6 | - | TRBD2 | CASSFRRGGNTQYF | TGTGCCAGCAGCTTCCGGCGGGGGGGGAATACGCAGTATTTT
TRBJ2-1 | TRBV5-4 | - | TRBD1 | CASSLQGGGNEQFF | TGTGCCAGCAGCTTGCAAGGGGGCGGGAATGAGCAGTTCTTC